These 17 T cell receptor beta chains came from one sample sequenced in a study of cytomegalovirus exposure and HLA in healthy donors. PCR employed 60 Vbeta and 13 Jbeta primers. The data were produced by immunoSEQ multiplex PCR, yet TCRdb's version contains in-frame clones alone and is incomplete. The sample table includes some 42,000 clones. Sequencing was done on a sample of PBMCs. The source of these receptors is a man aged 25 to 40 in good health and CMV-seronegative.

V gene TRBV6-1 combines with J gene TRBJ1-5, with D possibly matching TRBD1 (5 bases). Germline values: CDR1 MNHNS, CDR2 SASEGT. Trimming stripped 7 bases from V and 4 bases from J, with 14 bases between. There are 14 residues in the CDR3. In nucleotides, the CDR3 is TGTGCCAGCATTCGCGAGGGACTGAATCAGCCCCAGCATTTT. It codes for CASIREGLNQPQHF.

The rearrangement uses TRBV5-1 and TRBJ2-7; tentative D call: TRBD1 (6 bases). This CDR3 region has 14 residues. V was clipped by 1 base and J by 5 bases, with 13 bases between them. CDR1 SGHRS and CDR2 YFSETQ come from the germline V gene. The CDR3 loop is CASSLQQGMNEQYF. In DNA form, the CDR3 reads TGCGCCAGCAGCTTGCAACAGGGTATGAACGAGCAGTACTTC.

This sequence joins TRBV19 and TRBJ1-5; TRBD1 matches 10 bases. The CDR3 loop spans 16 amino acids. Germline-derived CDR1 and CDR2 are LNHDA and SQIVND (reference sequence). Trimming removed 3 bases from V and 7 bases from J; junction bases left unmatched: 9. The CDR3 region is CASSILDRGQRQPQHF. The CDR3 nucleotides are TGTGCCAGTAGTATCCTAGACAGGGGGCAAAGGCAGCCCCAGCATTTT. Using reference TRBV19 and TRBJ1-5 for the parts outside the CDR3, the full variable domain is DGGITQSPKYLFRKEGQNVTLSCEQNLNHDAMYWYRQDPGQGLRLIYYSQIVNDFQKGDIAEGYSVSREKKESFPLTVTSAQKNPTAFYLCASSILDRGQRQPQHFGDGTRLSIL.

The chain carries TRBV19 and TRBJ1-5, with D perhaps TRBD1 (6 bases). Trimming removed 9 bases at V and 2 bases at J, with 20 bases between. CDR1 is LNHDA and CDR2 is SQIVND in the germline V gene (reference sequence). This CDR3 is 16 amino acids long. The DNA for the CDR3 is TGTGCCAGACCTCGGGAGGGGGAGACTGGCAATCAGCCCCAGCATTTT. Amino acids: CARPREGETGNQPQHF.

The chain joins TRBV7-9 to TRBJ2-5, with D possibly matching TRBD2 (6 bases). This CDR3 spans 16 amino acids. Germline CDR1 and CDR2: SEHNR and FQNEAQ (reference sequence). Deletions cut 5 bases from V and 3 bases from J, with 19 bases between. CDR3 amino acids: CASSRYEVWREETQYF. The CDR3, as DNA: TGTGCCAGCAGCCGCTACGAGGTGTGGAGGGAAGAGACCCAGTACTTC. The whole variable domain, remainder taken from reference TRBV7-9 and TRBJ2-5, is DTGVSQNPRHKITKRGQNVTFRCDPISEHNRLYWYRQTLGQGPEFLTYFQNEAQLEKSRLLSDRFSAERPKGSFSTLEIQRTEQGDSAMYLCASSRYEVWREETQYFGPGTRLLVL.

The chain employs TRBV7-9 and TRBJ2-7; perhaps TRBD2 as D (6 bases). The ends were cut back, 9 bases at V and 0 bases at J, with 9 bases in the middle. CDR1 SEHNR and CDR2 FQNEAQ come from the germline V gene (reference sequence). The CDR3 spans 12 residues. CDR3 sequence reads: CASAGSSYEQYF. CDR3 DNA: TGTGCCAGTGCGGGGAGCTCCTACGAGCAGTACTTC.

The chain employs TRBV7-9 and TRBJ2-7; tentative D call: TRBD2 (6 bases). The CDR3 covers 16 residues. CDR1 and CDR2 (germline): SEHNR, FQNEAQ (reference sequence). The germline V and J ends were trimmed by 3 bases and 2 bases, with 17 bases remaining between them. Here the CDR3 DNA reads TGTGCCAGCAGCTTGACCGGGACTCATCTTGCCTACGAGCAGTACTTC. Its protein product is CASSLTGTHLAYEQYF.

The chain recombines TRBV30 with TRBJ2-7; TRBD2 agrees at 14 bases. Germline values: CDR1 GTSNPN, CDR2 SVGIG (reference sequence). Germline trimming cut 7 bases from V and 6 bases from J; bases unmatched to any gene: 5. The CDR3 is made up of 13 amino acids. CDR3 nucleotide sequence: TGTGCCTCGTCCGGGACTAGCGGGAGCGAGCAGTACTTC. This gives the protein CASSGTSGSEQYF.

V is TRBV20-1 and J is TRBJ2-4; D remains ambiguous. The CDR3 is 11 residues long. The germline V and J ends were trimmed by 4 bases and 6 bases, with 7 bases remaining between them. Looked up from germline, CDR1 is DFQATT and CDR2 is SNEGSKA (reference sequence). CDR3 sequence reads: CSATDLNIQYF. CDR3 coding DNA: TGCAGTGCTACAGACCTAAACATTCAGTACTTC.

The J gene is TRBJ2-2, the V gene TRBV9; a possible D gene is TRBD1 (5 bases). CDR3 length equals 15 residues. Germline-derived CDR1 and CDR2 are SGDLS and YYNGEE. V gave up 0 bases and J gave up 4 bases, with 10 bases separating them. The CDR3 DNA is TGTGCCAGCAGCGTAGTAACTGACAGCACCGGGGAGCTGTTTTTT. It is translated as CASSVVTDSTGELFF. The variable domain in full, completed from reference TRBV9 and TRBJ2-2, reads DSGVTQTPKHLITATGQRVTLRCSPRSGDLSVYWYQQSLDQGLQFLIQYYNGEERAKGNILERFSAQQFPDLHSELNLSSLELGDSALYFCASSVVTDSTGELFFGEGSRLTVL.

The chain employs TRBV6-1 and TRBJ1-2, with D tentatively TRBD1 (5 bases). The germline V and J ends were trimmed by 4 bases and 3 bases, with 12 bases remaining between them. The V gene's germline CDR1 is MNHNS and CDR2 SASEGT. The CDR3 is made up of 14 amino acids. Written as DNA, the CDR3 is TGTGCCAGCAGTGCGGGGGGTGACTACTATGGCTACACCTTC. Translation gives CASSAGGDYYGYTF.

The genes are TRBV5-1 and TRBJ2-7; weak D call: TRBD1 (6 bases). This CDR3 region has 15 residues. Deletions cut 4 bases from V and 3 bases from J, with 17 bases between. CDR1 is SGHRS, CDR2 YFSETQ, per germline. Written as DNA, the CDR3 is TGCGCCAGCAGCCCTGCCCCCGGACAGCACTACGAGCAGTACTTC. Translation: CASSPAPGQHYEQYF.

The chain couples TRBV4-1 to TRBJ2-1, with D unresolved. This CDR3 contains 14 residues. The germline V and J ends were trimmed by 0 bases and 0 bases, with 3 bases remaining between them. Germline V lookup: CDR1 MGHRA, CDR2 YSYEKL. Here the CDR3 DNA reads TGCGCCAGCAGCCAAGATAACTCCTACAATGAGCAGTTCTTC. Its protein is CASSQDNSYNEQFF.

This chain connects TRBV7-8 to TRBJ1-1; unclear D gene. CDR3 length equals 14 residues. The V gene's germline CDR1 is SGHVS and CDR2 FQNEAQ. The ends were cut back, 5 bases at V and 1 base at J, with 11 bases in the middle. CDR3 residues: CASSPGRGNTEAFF. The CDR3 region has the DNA TGTGCCAGCAGCCCCGGACGGGGGAACACTGAAGCTTTCTTT.

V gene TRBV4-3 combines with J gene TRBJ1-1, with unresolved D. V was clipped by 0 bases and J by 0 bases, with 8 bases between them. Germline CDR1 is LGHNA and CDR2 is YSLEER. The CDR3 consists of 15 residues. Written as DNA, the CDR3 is TGCGCCAGCAGCCAAGACCGGGTTGTGAACACTGAAGCTTTCTTT. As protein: CASSQDRVVNTEAFF.

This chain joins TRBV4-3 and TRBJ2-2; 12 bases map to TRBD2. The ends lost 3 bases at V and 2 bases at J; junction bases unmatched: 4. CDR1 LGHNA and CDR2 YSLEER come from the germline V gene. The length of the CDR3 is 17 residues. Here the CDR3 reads CASSQLLAGGNTGELFF. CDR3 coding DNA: TGCGCCAGCAGCCAGCTACTAGCGGGAGGAAACACCGGGGAGCTGTTTTTT.

CDR3 sequence reads: CASSRLAGGSSSYNEQFF. CDR3 DNA sequence: TGTGCCAGTAGTAGACTAGCGGGAGGCTCGAGCTCCTACAATGAGCAGTTCTTC. The chain couples TRBV19 to TRBJ2-1, with 13 nucleotides matching TRBD2. CDR3 length: 18 amino acids. The V gene's germline CDR1 is LNHDA and CDR2 SQIVND (reference sequence). Unmatched junction bases numbered 6, after V lost 4 bases and J lost 0 bases.